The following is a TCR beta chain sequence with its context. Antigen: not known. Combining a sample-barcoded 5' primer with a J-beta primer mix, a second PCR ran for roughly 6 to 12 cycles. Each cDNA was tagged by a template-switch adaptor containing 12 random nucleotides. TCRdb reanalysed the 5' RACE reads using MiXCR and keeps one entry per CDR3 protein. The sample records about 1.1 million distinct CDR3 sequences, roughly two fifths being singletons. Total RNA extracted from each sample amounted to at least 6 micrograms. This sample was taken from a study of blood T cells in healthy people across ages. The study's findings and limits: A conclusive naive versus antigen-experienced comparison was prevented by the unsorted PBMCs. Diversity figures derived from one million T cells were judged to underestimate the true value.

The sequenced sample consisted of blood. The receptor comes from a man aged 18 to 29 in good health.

CDR3: CASSYSRGGVVVSEAFF. The CDR3 DNA reads as TGTGCCAGCAGTTACTCGAGAGGGGGGGTCGTTGTATCTGAAGCTTTCTTT. V usage is TRBV6-6 and J usage is TRBJ1-1, with D possibly being TRBD1 (6 bases). The CDR3 length is 17 residues. Deletions cut 0 bases from V and 6 bases from J, with 20 bases between. The germline V gene encodes CDR1 MNHNY and CDR2 SVGAGI (reference sequence).